This TCR beta chain was recovered during a study of CXCR3-negative and CXCR3-positive naive CD8 T cells. Each CD8+ T cell subset was sorted in triplicate, over 250,000 cells each. The authors gated naive CD8+ T cells as CD45RO-CCR7+CD27+CD95-. With regard to this clonotype: The antigen is undetermined.

This CDR3 has 16 residues. Germline V gene sequence: CDR1 LGHNA, CDR2 YNFKEQ. Regarding the study as a whole: Diversity in memory CD8+ cells fell much lower than the comparably high levels seen in both naive subsets. TRB CDR3s were more hydrophobic in CXCR3-positive than in CXCR3-negative naive cells.

UMI-labeled 5' RACE TRB cDNA libraries were prepared from the cells. TCRdb reprocessed the 5' RACE reads and reports one entry per CDR3 protein, with no DNA. The listing contains about 130,000 distinct CDR3 sequences. What was sequenced was naive CXCR3- CD8+ T cells from blood. Subset denoted: CD45RO-CCR7+CD27+CD95- naive CD8+ T cells lacking CXCR3 (TNR3-). The clonotype was recovered from a human donor in good health. Some clones in this sample may be carry-over from other donors' samples. The gene calls are TRBV4-2 and TRBJ1-2. The CDR3 loop is CASSQDGPGLGDGYTF.